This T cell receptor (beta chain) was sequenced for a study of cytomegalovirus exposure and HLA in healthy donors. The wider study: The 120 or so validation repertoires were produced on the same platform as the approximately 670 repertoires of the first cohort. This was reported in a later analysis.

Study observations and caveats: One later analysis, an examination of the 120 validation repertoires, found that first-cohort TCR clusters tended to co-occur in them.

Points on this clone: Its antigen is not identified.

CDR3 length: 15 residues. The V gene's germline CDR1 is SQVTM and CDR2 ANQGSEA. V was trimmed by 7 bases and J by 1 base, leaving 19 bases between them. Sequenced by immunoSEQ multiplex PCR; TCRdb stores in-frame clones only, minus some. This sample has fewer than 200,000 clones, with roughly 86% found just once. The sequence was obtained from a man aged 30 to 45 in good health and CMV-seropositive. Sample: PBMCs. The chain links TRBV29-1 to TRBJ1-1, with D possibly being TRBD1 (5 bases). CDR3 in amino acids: CSAKGDSGSNTEAFF. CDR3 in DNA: TGCAGCGCTAAAGGGGACTCAGGCTCGAACACTGAAGCTTTCTTT. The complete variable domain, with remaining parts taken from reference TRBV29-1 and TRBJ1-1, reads SAVISQKPSRDICQRGTSLTIQCQVDSQVTMMFWYRQQPGQSLTLIATANQGSEATYESGFVIDKFPISRPNLTFSTLTVSNMSPEDSSIYLCSAKGDSGSNTEAFFGQGTRLTVV.